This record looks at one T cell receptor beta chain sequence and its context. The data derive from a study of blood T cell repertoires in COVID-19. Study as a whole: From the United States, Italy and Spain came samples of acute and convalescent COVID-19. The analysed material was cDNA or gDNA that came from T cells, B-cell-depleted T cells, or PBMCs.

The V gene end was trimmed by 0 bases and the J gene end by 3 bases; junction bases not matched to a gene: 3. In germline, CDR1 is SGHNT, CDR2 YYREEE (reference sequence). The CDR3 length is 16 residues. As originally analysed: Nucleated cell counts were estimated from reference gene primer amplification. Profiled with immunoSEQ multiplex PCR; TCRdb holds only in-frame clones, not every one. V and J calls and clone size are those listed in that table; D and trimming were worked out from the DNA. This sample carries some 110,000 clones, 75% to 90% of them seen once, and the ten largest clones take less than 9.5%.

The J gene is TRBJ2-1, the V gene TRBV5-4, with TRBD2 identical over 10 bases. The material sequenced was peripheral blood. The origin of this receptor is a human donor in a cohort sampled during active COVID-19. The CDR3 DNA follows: TGTGCCAGCAGCTTGGGGAGCGGGAGGGGCTACAATGAGCAGTTCTTC. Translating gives CASSLGSGRGYNEQFF.